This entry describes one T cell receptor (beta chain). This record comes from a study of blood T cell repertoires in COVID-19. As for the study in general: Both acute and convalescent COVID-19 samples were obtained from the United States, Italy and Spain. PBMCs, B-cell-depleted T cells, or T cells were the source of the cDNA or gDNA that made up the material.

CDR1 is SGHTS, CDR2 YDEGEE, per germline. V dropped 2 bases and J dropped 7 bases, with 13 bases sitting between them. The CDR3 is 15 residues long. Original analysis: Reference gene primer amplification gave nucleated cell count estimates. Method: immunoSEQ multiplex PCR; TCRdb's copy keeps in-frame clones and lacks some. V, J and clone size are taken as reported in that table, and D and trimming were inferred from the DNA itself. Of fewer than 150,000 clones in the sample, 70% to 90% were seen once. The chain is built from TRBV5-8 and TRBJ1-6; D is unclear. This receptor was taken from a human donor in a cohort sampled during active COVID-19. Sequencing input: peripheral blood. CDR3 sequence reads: CASSFREAGNSPLHF. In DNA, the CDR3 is TGTGCCAGCAGCTTCCGGGAGGCAGGAAATTCACCCCTCCACTTT.